This TCR beta chain was obtained from a study of T cell repertoires in cytomegalovirus infection. Study-wide background: Signatures in public TCR beta sequences pointed to both CMV infection and matching HLA type.

MiXCR, applied by TCRdb to the reads, yields one record per CDR3 protein. The data show under 450,000 distinct CDR3 sequences, roughly 34% seen once. CDR1 and CDR2 (germline): KGHSH, LQKENI. CDR3 length: 15 residues. V lost 6 bases to trimming and J lost 4 bases, with 17 bases between them. Points on this clonotype: Antigen unknown.

This TCR derives from a human donor in good health (CMV status not recorded). Some clones in this sample may be carry-over from other donors' samples. This chain uses TRBV18 with TRBJ2-3; D unclear. Here the sequenced sample was cultured PBMCs, taken from culture after CMV antigen stimulation. CDR3 sequence: CASSPVVLSPDTQYF. Written as DNA, the CDR3 is TGTGCCAGCTCTCCCGTAGTGCTTTCCCCAGATACGCAGTATTTT.